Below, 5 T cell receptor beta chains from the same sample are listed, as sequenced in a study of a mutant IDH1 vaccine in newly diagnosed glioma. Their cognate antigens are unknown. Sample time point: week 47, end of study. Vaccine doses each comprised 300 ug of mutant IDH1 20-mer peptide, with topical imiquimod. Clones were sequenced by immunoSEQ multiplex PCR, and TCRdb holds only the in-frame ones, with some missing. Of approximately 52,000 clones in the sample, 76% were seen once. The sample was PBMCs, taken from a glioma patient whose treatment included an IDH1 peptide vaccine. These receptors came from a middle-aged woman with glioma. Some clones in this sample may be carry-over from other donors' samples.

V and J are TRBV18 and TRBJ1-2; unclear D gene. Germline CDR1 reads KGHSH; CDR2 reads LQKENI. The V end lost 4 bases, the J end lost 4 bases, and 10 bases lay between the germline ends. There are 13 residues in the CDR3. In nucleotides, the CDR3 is TGTGCCAGCTCACTCGACGAGGGCTATGGCTACACCTTC. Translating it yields CASSLDEGYGYTF.

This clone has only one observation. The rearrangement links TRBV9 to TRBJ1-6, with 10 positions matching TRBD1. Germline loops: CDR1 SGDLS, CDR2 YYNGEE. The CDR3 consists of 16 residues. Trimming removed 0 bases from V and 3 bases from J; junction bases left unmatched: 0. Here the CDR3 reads CASSVGTGGYNSPLHF. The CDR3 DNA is TGTGCCAGCAGCGTAGGGACAGGGGGCTATAATTCACCCCTCCACTTT.

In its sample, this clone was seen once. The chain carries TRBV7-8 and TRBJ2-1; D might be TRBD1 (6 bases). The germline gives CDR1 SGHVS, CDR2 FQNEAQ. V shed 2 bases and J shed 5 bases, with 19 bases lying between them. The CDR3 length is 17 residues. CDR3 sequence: CASSLYPGQLNNNEQFF. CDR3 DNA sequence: TGTGCCAGCAGCTTATATCCCGGACAGTTGAACAACAATGAGCAGTTCTTC.

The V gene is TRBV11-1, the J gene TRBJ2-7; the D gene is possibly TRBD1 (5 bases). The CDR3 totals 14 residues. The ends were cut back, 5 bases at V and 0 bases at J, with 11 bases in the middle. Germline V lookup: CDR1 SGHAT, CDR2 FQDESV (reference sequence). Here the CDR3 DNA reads TGTGCCAGCAGCCCCCACAGGAGCTCCTACGAGCAGTACTTC. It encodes CASSPHRSSYEQYF. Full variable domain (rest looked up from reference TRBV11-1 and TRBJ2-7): EAEVAQSPRYKITEKSQAVAFWCDPISGHATLYWYRQILGQGPELLVQFQDESVVDDSQLPKDRFSAERLKGVDSTLKIQPAELGDSAMYLCASSPHRSSYEQYFGPGTRLTVT.

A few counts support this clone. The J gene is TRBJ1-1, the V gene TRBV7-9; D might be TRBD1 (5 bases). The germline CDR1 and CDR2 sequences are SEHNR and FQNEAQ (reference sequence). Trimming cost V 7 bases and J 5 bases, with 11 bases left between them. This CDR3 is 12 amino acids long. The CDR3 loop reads CASMGEWTEAFF. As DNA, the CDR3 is TGTGCCAGCATGGGGGAATGGACTGAAGCTTTCTTT.